A selection of T cell receptor beta chains follows, all from one sample in a study of blood T cells in healthy people across ages. From the 5' RACE reads, TCRdb called clonotypes with MiXCR, one entry per CDR3 protein. The sample has 700,000 to 950,000 distinct CDR3 sequences; 58% are singletons. Sequenced input: blood. Receptors originate from a man in his thirties or forties in good health. The CDR3 runs from the conserved cysteine through the conserved F or W. The D gene is left open where the match is weak. Not every row has a clone size; where given, it reads once, few, many or a size class.

clone_size	d_call	v_call	j_call	cdr3_aa	cdr3_nt
NA	NA	TRBV11-2	TRBJ2-1	CASSLGGAASSYNEQFF	TGTGCCAGCAGCTTAGGAGGGGCGGCCAGTTCCTACAATGAGCAGTTCTTC
few	NA	TRBV28	TRBJ2-5	CASSLSPVRETQYF	TGTGCCAGCAGTTTAAGCCCGGTTCGCGAGACCCAGTACTTC
many	NA	TRBV6-6	TRBJ1-1	CASAPGREDTEAFF	TGTGCCTCCGCCCCAGGTCGGGAGGACACTGAAGCTTTCTTT
NA	NA	TRBV2	TRBJ1-2	CASILDRANSYGYTF	NA
once	NA	TRBV7-2	TRBJ2-3	CASSLASMDATDTQYF	TGTGCCAGCAGCTTAGCGTCAATGGACGCCACAGATACGCAGTATTTT
few	NA	TRBV29-1	TRBJ1-2	CSVVLELANYGYTF	TGCAGCGTTGTGCTCGAGTTAGCTAACTATGGCTACACCTTC
NA	TRBD2	TRBV20-1	TRBJ2-5	CSAGGVRLAGAQETQYF	TGCAGTGCTGGGGGGGTCCGGCTAGCGGGCGCCCAAGAGACCCAGTACTTC
NA	TRBD1	TRBV20-1	TRBJ2-5	CSARVSRGLMETQYF	TGCAGTGCTAGAGTTTCCAGGGGGCTAATGGAGACCCAGTACTTC
NA	TRBD1	TRBV20-1	TRBJ2-7	CSAGSTGDSAYEQYF	TGCAGTGCTGGGAGCACAGGGGATTCCGCCTACGAGCAGTACTTC
NA	NA	TRBV29-1	TRBJ2-7	CSVLVGGGAYEQYF	TGCAGCGTTTTGGTTGGGGGAGGAGCCTACGAGCAGTACTTC
NA	NA	TRBV7-8	TRBJ2-1	CASSLAGISNEQFF	TGTGCCAGCAGCTTAGCCGGAATAAGCAATGAGCAGTTCTTC
once	NA	TRBV11-3	TRBJ2-5	CASSGSNQETQYF	TGTGCCAGCTCCGGCAGTAACCAAGAGACCCAGTACTTC
few	TRBD1	TRBV20-1	TRBJ2-7	CSASTRTGLTMATYEQYF	TGCAGTGCTAGCACACGGACAGGGTTAACGATGGCGACCTACGAGCAGTACTTC
few	NA	TRBV29-1	TRBJ2-3	CSVATGKDTQYF	TGCAGCGTTGCTACAGGGAAAGATACGCAGTATTTT
NA	NA	TRBV29-1	TRBJ2-3	CSVAVGRDGDTQYF	TGCAGCGTTGCGGTTGGCAGGGATGGAGATACGCAGTATTTT
NA	NA	TRBV6-5	TRBJ1-6	CASREDSSNSPLHF	TGTGCCAGCAGGGAGGACAGTTCCAATTCACCCCTCCACTTT
NA	NA	TRBV5-1	TRBJ1-6	CASSLDSTMYNSPLHF	TGCGCCAGCAGCTTGGATAGTACAATGTATAATTCACCCCTCCACTTT
NA	TRBD1	TRBV6-2/TRBV6-3	TRBJ1-2	CASRRTGASYGYTF	TGTGCCAGCAGAAGGACAGGGGCCTCGTATGGCTACACCTTC
few	NA	TRBV29-1	TRBJ2-1	CSVGVSGSFDEQFF	TGCAGCGTGGGGGTCTCAGGGAGTTTTGATGAGCAGTTCTTC
few	TRBD1	TRBV12-3/TRBV12-4	TRBJ2-7	CASKTGLAEQYF	TGTGCCAGCAAGACAGGGCTCGCCGAGCAGTACTTC